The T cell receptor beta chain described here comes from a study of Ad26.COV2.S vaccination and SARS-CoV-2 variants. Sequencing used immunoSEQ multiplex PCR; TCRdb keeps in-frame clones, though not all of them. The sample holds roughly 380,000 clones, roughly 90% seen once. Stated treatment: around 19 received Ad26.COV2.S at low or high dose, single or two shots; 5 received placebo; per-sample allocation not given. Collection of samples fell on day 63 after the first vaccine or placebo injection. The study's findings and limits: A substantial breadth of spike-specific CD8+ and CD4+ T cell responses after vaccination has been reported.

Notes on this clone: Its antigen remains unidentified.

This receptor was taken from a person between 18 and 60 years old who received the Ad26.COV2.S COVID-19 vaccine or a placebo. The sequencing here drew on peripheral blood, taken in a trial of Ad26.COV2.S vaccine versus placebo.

This CDR3 is CASSPLAGGTTGELFF. The CDR3 nucleotides are TGTGCCAGCAGTCCACTAGCGGGGGGTACTACCGGGGAGCTGTTTTTT. V is TRBV7-2 and J is TRBJ2-2; 12 bases are a match to TRBD2. V trimming: 6 bases; J trimming: 5 bases; junction bases outside the gene matches: 7. Per the germline V gene, CDR1 is SGHTA and CDR2 is FQGNSA. This CDR3 contains 16 residues.